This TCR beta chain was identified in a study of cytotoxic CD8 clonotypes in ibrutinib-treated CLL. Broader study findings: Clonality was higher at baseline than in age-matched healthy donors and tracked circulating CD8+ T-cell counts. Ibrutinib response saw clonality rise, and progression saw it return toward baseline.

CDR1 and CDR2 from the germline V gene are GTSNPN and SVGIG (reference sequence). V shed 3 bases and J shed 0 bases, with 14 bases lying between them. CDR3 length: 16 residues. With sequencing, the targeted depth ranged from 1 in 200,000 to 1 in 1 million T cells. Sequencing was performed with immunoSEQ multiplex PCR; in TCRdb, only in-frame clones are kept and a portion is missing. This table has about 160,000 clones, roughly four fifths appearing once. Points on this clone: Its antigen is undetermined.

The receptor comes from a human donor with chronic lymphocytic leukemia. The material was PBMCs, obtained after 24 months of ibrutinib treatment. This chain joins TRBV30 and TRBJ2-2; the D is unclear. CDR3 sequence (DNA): TGTGCCTGGAGCCAGGATTGGACCGCGAACACCGGGGAGCTGTTTTTT. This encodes CAWSQDWTANTGELFF.